This T cell receptor (beta chain) originates from a study of blood T cell repertoires in COVID-19. Study background: Researchers got acute and convalescent COVID-19 samples from the United States, Italy and Spain. The analysed material was cDNA or gDNA that came from T cells, B-cell-depleted T cells, or PBMCs.

In the original workflow: Reference gene primer amplification in the assay estimated nucleated cell counts. Clones were read by immunoSEQ multiplex PCR, and TCRdb kept only the in-frame ones, dropping some. V and J calls and clone size follow that table, whereas D and trimming were derived from the DNA. Found here are approximately 31,000 clones, approximately 91% of them singletons; the top ten hold approximately 4%. Germline V gene data show CDR1 as SGHRS and CDR2 as YFSETQ. The length of the CDR3 is 16 residues. V lost 1 base, J lost 9 bases, and 8 bases stayed unmatched. The sequence came from a man in his sixties with acute or convalescent COVID-19. Sequenced material: peripheral blood. The V and J genes are TRBV5-1 and TRBJ2-1; 12 bases are a match to TRBD2. For the CDR3, the DNA is TGCGCCAGCAGCTTGTCTAGCGGGAGGGCGGAGGGTGAGCAGTTCTTC. The encoded protein is CASSLSSGRAEGEQFF.